The 26 T cell receptor beta chains given below trace back to one sample, sequenced in a study of CD8 T cells in ankylosing spondylitis. From the 5' RACE reads, TCRdb called clonotypes with MiXCR, one entry per CDR3 protein. Found here are 210,000 or so distinct CDR3 sequences, around 8% of them singletons; the top ten hold approximately 5%. The material sequenced was blood, either unsorted or a sorted T cell fraction (not recorded which). Source of these receptors: a female donor with ankylosing spondylitis or in good health (not recorded which).

Regarding this clonotype: This clone may be a read error of a much larger clone one base away. The genes are TRBV7-2 and TRBJ1-1, with D possibly TRBD1 on 5 matching bases. Trimming took off 9 bases at V and 2 bases at J, with 16 bases between the two ends. Germline CDR1 reads SGHTA; CDR2 reads FQGNSA. The CDR3 has 14 residues. CDR3 loop: CTSHRGAGNTEAFF. Here the CDR3 DNA reads TGTACCAGTCACCGAGGGGCAGGAAACACTGAAGCTTTCTTT. Full variable domain (outside the CDR3, taken from reference TRBV7-2 and TRBJ1-1): GAGVSQSPSNKVTEKGKDVELRCDPISGHTALYWYRQSLGQGLEFLIYFQGNSAPDKSGLPSDRFSAERTGGSVSTLTIQRTQQEDSAVYLCTSHRGAGNTEAFFGQGTRLTVV.

This clonotype came up many times. The J gene is TRBJ2-5, the V gene TRBV12-3 or TRBV12-4; TRBD2 is a possible D gene (5 bases). The germline V and J ends were trimmed by 5 bases and 5 bases, with 9 bases remaining between them. The CDR3 has 12 residues. CDR3 sequence reads: CASSRWEETQYF. The CDR3 coding sequence is TGTGCCAGCAGTCGGTGGGAGGAGACCCAGTACTTC.

This rearrangement joins TRBV11-2 to TRBJ1-2; unclear D gene. The CDR3 length is 13 residues. V lost 1 base and J 8 bases, leaving 11 bases between the germline ends. Germline CDR1 SGHAT, CDR2 FQNNGV. The CDR3 DNA sequence: TGTGCCAGCAGCTTAGGGACGGATCGCGGCTACACCTTC. Translating gives CASSLGTDRGYTF.

This clonotype was observed at least ten times. This chain links TRBV20-1 with TRBJ1-6, with 8 positions matching TRBD1. Germline CDR1 DFQATT, CDR2 SNEGSKA (reference sequence). This CDR3 is 15 amino acids long. V lost 1 base and J lost 10; bases outside the gene matches: 9. This CDR3 reads CSARAARQGKSPLHF. The DNA for the CDR3 is TGCAGTGCTAGAGCCGCTAGACAGGGGAAGTCACCCCTCCACTTT.

This clonotype has at least ten counts. The CDR3 DNA is TGTGCCAGCAGCTTAGTTCGGAGGCTGAACACTGAAGCTTTCTTT. Translating gives CASSLVRRLNTEAFF. This sequence joins TRBV7-2 and TRBJ1-1; D gene uncertain. There are 15 residues in the CDR3. Germline loops: CDR1 SGHTA, CDR2 FQGNSA. V was shortened by 1 base and J by 0 bases, with 9 bases between the two germline ends.

This clonotype was detected ten times or more. V gene TRBV28 combines with J gene TRBJ2-5, with 13 positions matching TRBD2. J lost 6 bases, V lost 4 bases, and 11 bases had no gene match. This CDR3 region has 17 residues. The germline CDR1 and CDR2 sequences are MDHEN and SYDVKM. The DNA of the CDR3 is TGTGCCAGCAGTTCGTCGATCCGGACTAGCGGGAGTAAGACCCAGTACTTC. This codes for CASSSSIRTSGSKTQYF.

Points on this clonotype: Possible read error: a much larger clone is one base away. The conserved closing phenylalanine or tryptophan is absent in this CDR3, likely reflecting a read error. The V and J genes are TRBV4-3 and TRBJ2-7, with TRBD2 as a possible D gene (6 bases). The ends were cut back, 4 bases at V and 4 bases at J, with 14 bases in the middle. Germline V gene data show CDR1 as LGHNA and CDR2 as YSLEER. CDR3 length: 14 amino acids. CDR3 sequence: CASSPTGRPYEQYL. DNA for the CDR3: TGCGCCAGCAGCCCAACGGGGAGGCCATACGAGCAGTACCTC.

This clonotype was observed at least ten times. The chain uses TRBV12-3 or TRBV12-4 and TRBJ2-6; 7 bases are a match to TRBD1. V lost 1 base and J lost 0; bases outside the gene matches: 6. CDR3 length: 18 amino acids. CDR3 region: CASSLGPGGSSGANVLTF. The CDR3, as DNA: TGTGCCAGCAGTTTAGGCCCAGGGGGTAGCTCTGGGGCCAACGTCCTGACTTTC.

This clonotype was picked up many times. The chain combines TRBV4-3 with TRBJ2-7, with TRBD1 as a possible D gene (6 bases). The germline gives CDR1 LGHNA, CDR2 YSLEER. V was shortened by 0 bases and J by 2 bases, with 20 bases between the two germline ends. The CDR3 is 18 amino acids. The CDR3 spells CASSQDVRVTGDTYEQYF. The CDR3 DNA reads TGCGCCAGCAGCCAAGATGTTCGCGTGACAGGAGATACCTACGAGCAGTACTTC.

This clonotype occurred many times. The chain is built from TRBV5-1 and TRBJ1-1, with D possibly TRBD1 on 5 matching bases. Germline values: CDR1 SGHRS, CDR2 YFSETQ. The CDR3 contains 13 residues. Trimming removed 0 bases from V and 7 bases from J, with 10 bases in between. The CDR3 loop is CASSLEGQGEAFF. Here the CDR3 DNA reads TGCGCCAGCAGCTTGGAGGGGCAAGGTGAAGCTTTCTTT.

Ten or more counts support this clonotype. CDR3 in DNA: TGTGCCAGCAGCTTAGAGCAGGGGACCTACAATGAGCAGTTCTTC. Residues: CASSLEQGTYNEQFF. V gene TRBV7-2 combines with J gene TRBJ2-1; TRBD1 might be the D (6 bases). The germline CDR1 and CDR2 sequences are SGHTA and FQGNSA. The CDR3 contains 15 residues. Trimming left V 1 base short and J 2 bases short, with 9 bases between.

This clonotype appeared many times. The chain joins TRBV3-1 to TRBJ2-3, with D tentatively TRBD1 (6 bases). Germline loops: CDR1 LGHDT, CDR2 YNNKEL (reference sequence). The CDR3 extends over 16 amino acids. With 4 bases removed from V and 9 bases from J, the gap between germline ends came to 23 bases. For the CDR3, the DNA is TGTGCCAGCAGCCGCCTCCTAGGGGGTGGAACAAGGACGCAGTATTTT. It codes for CASSRLLGGGTRTQYF.

This clonotype was recorded many times. The J gene is TRBJ1-6, the V gene TRBV7-2; no clear D. The CDR3 is 13 amino acids. Germline assignment: CDR1 SGHTA and CDR2 FQGNSA. Trimming took off 2 bases at V and 8 bases at J, with 7 bases between the two ends. The CDR3 spells CASSLQPHSPLHF. CDR3 nucleotides: TGTGCCAGCAGCTTACAGCCCCATTCACCCCTCCACTTT. The whole variable domain, filled in from reference TRBV7-2 and TRBJ1-6, reads GAGVSQSPSNKVTEKGKDVELRCDPISGHTALYWYRQSLGQGLEFLIYFQGNSAPDKSGLPSDRFSAERTGGSVSTLTIQRTQQEDSAVYLCASSLQPHSPLHFGNGTRLTVT.

This clonotype was seen repeatedly, ten times or more. This chain links TRBV6-2 or TRBV6-3 with TRBJ2-7; D gene unclear. Trimming pared 0 bases from V and 0 bases from J, leaving 9 bases between. Germline CDR1 is MNHEY and CDR2 is SVGEGT. The CDR3 runs 15 residues. The CDR3 bases are TGTGCCAGCAGTTACTCTGCGGTAAGCTCCTACGAGCAGTACTTC. Its translation: CASSYSAVSSYEQYF.

This clonotype was seen a few times. The V gene is TRBV18, the J gene TRBJ2-7; D gene uncertain. The CDR3 is 13 residues long. The V end lost 4 bases, the J end lost 1 base, and 8 bases lay between the germline ends. Germline CDR1 reads KGHSH; CDR2 reads LQKENI. In DNA form, the CDR3 reads TGTGCCAGCTCACGGACGTCTTCCTACGAGCAGTACTTC. This gives the protein CASSRTSSYEQYF.

There are many counts of this clonotype. The chain couples TRBV5-1 to TRBJ2-1; either TRBD1 or TRBD2 may supply D (5 bases each). V was cut by 4 bases and J by 9 bases, with 17 bases left in between. This CDR3 is 14 amino acids long. Germline values: CDR1 SGHRS, CDR2 YFSETQ. CDR3 residues: CASSPGTPLGEQFF. Written as DNA, the CDR3 is TGCGCCAGCAGCCCAGGGACCCCACTAGGTGAGCAGTTCTTC.

The CDR3 reads CSVVGSSGTPPTRNEQFF. The CDR3 nucleotides read TGCAGCGTTGTGGGGTCTAGCGGGACACCCCCCACCAGGAATGAGCAGTTCTTC. The V gene is TRBV29-1, the J gene TRBJ2-1; 9 bases align to TRBD2. Germline values: CDR1 SQVTM, CDR2 ANQGSEA. With V trimmed by 4 bases and J by 7 bases, 20 bases remained unmatched. The CDR3 totals 18 residues.

This clonotype was counted ten times or more. This chain joins TRBV5-4 and TRBJ1-5; D gene ambiguous. Germline V lookup: CDR1 SGHNT, CDR2 YYREEE (reference sequence). The CDR3 consists of 15 residues. Trimming pared 0 bases from V and 5 bases from J, leaving 12 bases between. CDR3: CASSLEDGDDQPQHF. In DNA, the CDR3 is TGTGCCAGCAGCTTGGAGGACGGTGACGATCAGCCCCAGCATTTT.

This clonotype has more than one count but fewer than ten. The chain employs TRBV5-4 and TRBJ2-1; 12 bases align to TRBD2. The CDR3 is made up of 17 amino acids. With V trimmed by 3 bases and J by 1 base, 5 bases remained unmatched. Germline V lookup: CDR1 SGHNT, CDR2 YYREEE (reference sequence). In nucleotides, the CDR3 is TGTGCCAGCAGCTCACTAGCGGGAGGCGTGTCCTACAATGAGCAGTTCTTC. Amino acid sequence: CASSSLAGGVSYNEQFF.

There are many counts of this clonotype. The chain is built from TRBV5-4 and TRBJ1-1; D gene unclear. Germline assignment: CDR1 SGHNT and CDR2 YYREEE (reference sequence). V lost 2 bases to trimming and J lost 5 bases, with 13 bases between them. The CDR3 is 14 amino acids. CDR3 residues: CASSLPPPGTEAFF. The CDR3 DNA is TGTGCCAGCAGCTTACCTCCACCGGGGACTGAAGCTTTCTTT.

This clonotype has at least ten counts. This chain links TRBV4-3 with TRBJ2-3; the D gene is possibly TRBD2 (5 bases). There are 15 residues in the CDR3. V gave up 1 base and J gave up 3 bases, with 11 bases separating them. Germline lookup yields CDR1 LGHNA and CDR2 YSLEER. This CDR3 is CASSQVSTGTDTQYF. In DNA form, the CDR3 reads TGCGCCAGCAGCCAAGTGTCCACGGGAACAGATACGCAGTATTTT.

In its sample, this clonotype was seen many times. The V and J genes are TRBV5-1 and TRBJ2-7; 9 bases align to TRBD1. The germline V gene encodes CDR1 SGHRS and CDR2 YFSETQ. J gave up 2 bases and V 1 base, and 4 bases lay outside the gene matches. This CDR3 region has 15 residues. The CDR3 DNA follows: TGCGCCAGCAGCTTGATTGGACAGGGGACCTACGAGCAGTACTTC. Encoded protein: CASSLIGQGTYEQYF.

Many counts were recorded for this clonotype. The rearrangement joins TRBV28 to TRBJ1-5; D is unclear. The V end was cut by 3 bases, the J end by 3 bases, with 9 bases between. The CDR3 consists of 14 residues. Germline CDR1 is MDHEN and CDR2 is SYDVKM. CDR3 nucleotides: TGTGCCAGCAGTTTGCTCGGTTACAATCAGCCCCAGCATTTT. This gives the protein CASSLLGYNQPQHF.

This clonotype was counted between two and nine times. The V call is TRBV29-1, the J call TRBJ2-7, with D possibly TRBD2 on 6 matching bases. CDR1 is SQVTM and CDR2 is ANQGSEA in the germline V gene. The CDR3 has 14 residues. Trimming cost V 4 bases and J 0 bases, with 13 bases left between them. The CDR3 sequence is CSVGPAGNSYEQYF. CDR3 in DNA: TGCAGCGTTGGCCCAGCGGGCAACTCCTACGAGCAGTACTTC.

This clonotype was observed at least ten times. The rearrangement uses TRBV10-3 and TRBJ2-1; D is undetermined. Germline V gene sequence: CDR1 ENHRY, CDR2 SYGVKD. This CDR3 region has 13 residues. Trimming removed 5 bases from V and 4 bases from J, with 9 bases in between. The CDR3 coding sequence is TGTGCCATCAGTCCGCCCGGTTACAATGAGCAGTTCTTC. Translating gives CAISPPGYNEQFF.

This clonotype has at least ten counts. The chain links TRBV6-5 to TRBJ2-7; 11 nucleotides line up with TRBD2. V gave up 1 base and J gave up 1 base; unmatched junction bases: 6. CDR3 length: 17 residues. CDR1 and CDR2 (germline): MNHEY, SVGAGI. CDR3 in amino acids: CASSYYTGTSGSYEQYF. The CDR3 DNA reads TGTGCCAGCAGTTACTATACCGGGACTAGCGGATCCTACGAGCAGTACTTC.